This T cell receptor beta chain was identified in a study of blood T cells in healthy people across ages. Total RNA, at least 5 micrograms per sample, came from PBMCs. This clonotype has more than one count but fewer than ten. The target antigen is unknown. Per germline, CDR1 SEHNR and CDR2 FQNEAQ (reference sequence). The CDR3 has 16 residues. Between the trimmed V and J ends, which lost 2 bases and 2 bases, there was a span of 15 bases. Points from the study as a whole: Strongly correlated with naive T cell percentage was TCR beta diversity.

PCR was performed a second time for about 7 to 11 cycles using a sample-barcoded 5' primer and a J-beta primer mix. Sequencing yielded, for each sample, at least 3 million paired-end reads carrying CDR3. TCRdb reprocessed the 5' RACE reads with MiXCR, giving one entry per CDR3 protein. The sample consists of roughly 1.6 million distinct CDR3 sequences, about 32% of them appearing once. The source material was blood. The gene calls are TRBV7-9 and TRBJ2-5, with D possibly TRBD1 on 6 matching bases. The receptor was derived from a woman aged 25 to 39 in good health. Written as DNA, the CDR3 is TGTGCCAGCAGCTTACGTGACAGGTTGATGCAAGAGACCCAGTACTTC. It specifies CASSLRDRLMQETQYF.